The sequence of this T cell receptor (beta chain) was determined in a study of spatial heterogeneity in lung cancer. The overall study: Compared with alpha-chain sequences, beta-chain sequences were consistently detected in greater numbers.

The time point: sample taken at primary tumor resection. Unsorted whole RNA samples from tumor, nontumor lung or frozen PBMC were sequenced. Each TCR cDNA molecule bore a unique molecular identifier. Each CDR3 protein is one row after TCRdb ran MiXCR on the 5' RACE reads. The table includes roughly 91,000 distinct CDR3 sequences, about 20% detected once. The sample holds many counts of this clonotype. Trimming took 9 bases from V and 9 from J, leaving 21 bases between them. Germline CDR1 reads MDHEN; CDR2 reads SYDVKM. The CDR3 extends over 14 amino acids. The clonotype originates from a male donor with early-stage non-small cell lung cancer. The sample consisted of PBMCs, taken at surgery. The chain uses TRBV28 and TRBJ2-1, with D possibly matching TRBD2 (5 bases). The CDR3 loop reads CASGERAAFIEQFF. The CDR3 nucleotides are TGTGCCAGTGGGGAGAGGGCTGCTTTTATTGAGCAGTTCTTC. The full variable domain, in which reference TRBV28 and TRBJ2-1 provide the parts outside the CDR3, is DVKVTQSSRYLVKRTGEKVFLECVQDMDHENMFWYRQDPGLGLRLIYFSYDVKMKEKGDIPEGYSVSREKKERFSLILESASTNQTSMYLCASGERAAFIEQFFGPGTRLTVL.